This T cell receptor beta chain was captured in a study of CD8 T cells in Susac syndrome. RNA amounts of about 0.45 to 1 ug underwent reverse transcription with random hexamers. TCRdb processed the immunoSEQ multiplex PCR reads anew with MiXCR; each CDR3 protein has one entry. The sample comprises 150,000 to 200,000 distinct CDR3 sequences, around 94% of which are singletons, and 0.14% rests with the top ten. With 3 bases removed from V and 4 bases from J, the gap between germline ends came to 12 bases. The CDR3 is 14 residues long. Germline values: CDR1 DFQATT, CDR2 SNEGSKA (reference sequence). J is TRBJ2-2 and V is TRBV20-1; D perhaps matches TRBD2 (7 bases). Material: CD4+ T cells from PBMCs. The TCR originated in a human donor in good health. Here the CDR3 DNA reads TGCAGTGCTAGGAGGGGGGGCGTCACCGGGGAGCTGTTTTTT. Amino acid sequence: CSARRGGVTGELFF.